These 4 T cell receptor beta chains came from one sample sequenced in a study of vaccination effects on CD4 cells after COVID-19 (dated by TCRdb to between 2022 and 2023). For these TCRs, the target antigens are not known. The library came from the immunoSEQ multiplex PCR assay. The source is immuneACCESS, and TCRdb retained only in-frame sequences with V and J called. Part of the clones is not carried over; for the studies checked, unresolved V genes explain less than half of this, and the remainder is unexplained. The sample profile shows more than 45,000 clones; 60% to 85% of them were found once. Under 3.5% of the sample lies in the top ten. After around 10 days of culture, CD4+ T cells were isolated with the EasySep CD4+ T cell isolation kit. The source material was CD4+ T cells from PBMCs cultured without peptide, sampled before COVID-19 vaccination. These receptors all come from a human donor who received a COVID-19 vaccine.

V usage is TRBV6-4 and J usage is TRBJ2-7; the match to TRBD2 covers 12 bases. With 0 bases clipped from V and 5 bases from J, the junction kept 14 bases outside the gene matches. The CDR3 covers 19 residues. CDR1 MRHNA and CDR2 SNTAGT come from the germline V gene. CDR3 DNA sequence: TGTGCCAGCAGTGACTCCGGGGCTAGCGGGGGGGTTTTCGGGAACGAGCAGTACGTC. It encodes CASSDSGASGGVFGNEQYV.

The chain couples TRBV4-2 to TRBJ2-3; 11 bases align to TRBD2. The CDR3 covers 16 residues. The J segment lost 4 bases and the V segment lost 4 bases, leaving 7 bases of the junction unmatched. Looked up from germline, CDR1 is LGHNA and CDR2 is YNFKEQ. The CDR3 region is CASSREIAGGPDTQYF. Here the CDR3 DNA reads TGTGCCAGCAGCCGGGAAATAGCGGGGGGGCCAGATACGCAGTATTTT.

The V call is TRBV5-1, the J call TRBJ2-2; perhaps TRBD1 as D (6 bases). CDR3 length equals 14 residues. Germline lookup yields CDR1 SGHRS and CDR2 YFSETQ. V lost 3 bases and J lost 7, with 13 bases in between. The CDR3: CASSSDRLGGELFF. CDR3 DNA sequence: TGCGCCAGCAGCTCTGACAGGTTGGGCGGGGAGCTGTTTTTT.

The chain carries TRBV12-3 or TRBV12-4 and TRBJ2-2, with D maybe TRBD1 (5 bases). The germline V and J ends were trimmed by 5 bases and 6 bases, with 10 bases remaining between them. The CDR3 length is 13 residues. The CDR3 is CASSTGGAGELFF. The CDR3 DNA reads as TGTGCCAGCAGTACAGGTGGGGCCGGGGAGCTGTTTTTT.